The 3 T cell receptor beta chains in this list originate from one sample, sequenced in a study of cytomegalovirus exposure and HLA in healthy donors. PCR primers comprised 60 Vbeta and 13 Jbeta primers. TCRdb's table, derived via immunoSEQ multiplex PCR, lists solely in-frame clones and lacks some. The sample has approximately 150,000 clones; 70% to 80% are singletons. The specimen sequenced was PBMCs. The receptors come from a man aged 40-49 years in good health and CMV-seronegative.

This clone was recorded only once. The chain joins TRBV6-5 to TRBJ2-1; tentative D call: TRBD2 (6 bases). Trimming shortened V by 6 bases and J by 6 bases, and 12 bases separated the two germline ends. This CDR3 region has 13 residues. Germline CDR1 reads MNHEY; CDR2 reads SVGAGI. CDR3 nucleotides: TGTGCCAGCAGGACGGGACTCAGCAATGAGCAGTTCTTC. It specifies CASRTGLSNEQFF.

V usage is TRBV28 and J usage is TRBJ2-3; 7 bases agree with TRBD1. Germline-derived CDR1 and CDR2 are MDHEN and SYDVKM. The V gene end was trimmed by 5 bases and the J gene end by 5 bases; junction bases not matched to a gene: 10. The CDR3 length is 15 residues. The CDR3 DNA sequence: TGTGCCAGCAGTCCAAACGACAGGGTCAAAGATACGCAGTATTTT. This gives the protein CASSPNDRVKDTQYF.

This clone was recorded once. The chain has TRBV27 and TRBJ1-2, with D possibly matching TRBD1 (6 bases). V dropped 1 base and J dropped 4 bases, with 10 bases sitting between them. The CDR3 loop spans 14 amino acids. In germline, CDR1 is MNHEY, CDR2 SMNVEV (reference sequence). CDR3 loop: CASSLFGGAYGYTF. The CDR3 DNA reads as TGTGCCAGCAGTTTATTTGGGGGGGCCTATGGCTACACCTTC.